The 15 T cell receptor beta chains listed next were all sequenced from one sample in a study of blood T cell repertoires in COVID-19 (dated by TCRdb to about 2020). Library construction relied on the immunoSEQ multiplex PCR assay. TCRdb stores this immuneACCESS table with in-frame sequences only. Part of the clones is absent; in the studies checked, under half of the shortfall reflects unresolved V genes, and no reason is known for the rest. The sample includes roughly 230,000 clones, with 88% observed a single time. The top ten clonotypes cover over 1.5% of the sample. Input material: peripheral blood. These receptors originate from a man between 65 and 79 years old with acute or convalescent COVID-19.

The CDR3 is CASSLYGTGAEKLFF. Here the CDR3 DNA reads TGTGCCAGCAGCTTATATGGGACAGGGGCCGAAAAACTGTTTTTT. The rearrangement uses TRBV7-2 and TRBJ1-4, with 10 positions matching TRBD1. Germline lookup yields CDR1 SGHTA and CDR2 FQGNSA. The CDR3 contains 15 residues. With 2 bases clipped from V and 8 bases from J, the junction kept 5 bases outside the gene matches.

This rearrangement joins TRBV6-6 to TRBJ1-6, with 7 nucleotides matching TRBD1. Trimming at V came to 0 bases and at J to 11 bases, leaving 7 bases not matched to a gene. Per the germline V gene, CDR1 is MNHNY and CDR2 is SVGAGI (reference sequence). This CDR3 spans 15 amino acids. The CDR3 region has the DNA TGTGCCAGCAGTTACTCTGACAGGGAAGTGGCACCCCTCCACTTT. Protein: CASSYSDREVAPLHF.

Comments on this clone: Sequence at one end of the junction differs from germline and may be a read error. The chain recombines TRBV7-3 with TRBJ2-3; 12 bases agree with TRBD2. This CDR3 has 16 residues. Looked up from germline, CDR1 is SGHTA and CDR2 is FQGTGA. The CDR3 DNA is TGTGCCAGCAGCCTAACTAGCGGGAGGCCGGGAGATACGCAGTATTTT. This encodes CASSLTSGRPGDTQYF.

The chain combines TRBV15 with TRBJ2-1; TRBD2 agrees at 10 bases. The ends lost 4 bases at V and 1 base at J; junction bases unmatched: 4. Germline CDR1 and CDR2: LNHNV and YYDKDF (reference sequence). This CDR3 region has 16 residues. CDR3: CATSTPTSGSYNEQFF. DNA for the CDR3: TGTGCCACCAGCACCCCGACTAGCGGGTCCTACAATGAGCAGTTCTTC.

This chain connects TRBV15 to TRBJ2-5; a weak D match, TRBD2 (7 bases). In germline, CDR1 is LNHNV, CDR2 YYDKDF (reference sequence). This CDR3 is 14 amino acids long. V was clipped by 3 bases and J by 2 bases, with 10 bases between them. The CDR3 nucleotides are TGTGCCACCAGCAGGGAGGGGGGGCAAGAGACCCAGTACTTC. This translates into CATSREGGQETQYF.

This chain connects TRBV5-1 to TRBJ1-1; unclear D gene. Germline assignment: CDR1 SGHRS and CDR2 YFSETQ. The CDR3 is made up of 15 amino acids. V was trimmed by 0 bases and J by 0 bases, leaving 9 bases between them. In DNA, the CDR3 is TGCGCCAGCAGCTTGGATGGAGGCGTGAACACTGAAGCTTTCTTT. Residues: CASSLDGGVNTEAFF. The full variable domain, its missing parts supplied by reference TRBV5-1 and TRBJ1-1, is KAGVTQTPRYLIKTRGQQVTLSCSPISGHRSVSWYQQTPGQGLQFLFEYFSETQRNKGNFPGRFSGRQFSNSRSEMNVSTLELGDSALYLCASSLDGGVNTEAFFGQGTRLTVV.

This clone was seen only once. As DNA, the CDR3 is TGTGCCAGCAGCTTAGGCGGGACCGGGGAGCTGTTTTTT. It is translated as CASSLGGTGELFF. V usage is TRBV7-8 and J usage is TRBJ2-2, with a weak D call TRBD2 (5 bases). The V gene's germline CDR1 is SGHVS and CDR2 FQNEAQ. Between the trimmed V and J ends, which lost 1 base and 5 bases, there was a span of 5 bases. The CDR3 runs to 13 residues.

The rearrangement links TRBV27 to TRBJ1-2, with 12 nucleotides matching TRBD1. The CDR3 sequence is 15 residues long. J gave up 8 bases and V 6 bases, and 10 bases lay outside the gene matches. Germline V gives CDR1 MNHEY, CDR2 SMNVEV (reference sequence). Here the CDR3 reads CASRHEGTGGVGYTF. The CDR3 bases are TGTGCCAGCAGACATGAGGGGACAGGGGGCGTCGGCTACACCTTC.

This chain joins TRBV18 and TRBJ1-2; 9 bases are shared with TRBD1. In germline, CDR1 is KGHSH, CDR2 LQKENI. The trim removed 6 bases at V and 8 bases at J, leaving 4 bases unmatched. The CDR3 totals 12 residues. CDR3 loop: CASSPGTGGYTF. As DNA, the CDR3 is TGTGCCAGCTCCCCCGGGACAGGGGGCTACACCTTC.

This chain links TRBV6-5 with TRBJ2-7, with 10 nucleotides matching TRBD2. V lost 7 bases, J lost 2 bases, and 5 bases stayed unmatched. Germline V gives CDR1 MNHEY, CDR2 SVGAGI. This CDR3 has 14 residues. The CDR3 loop is CASTWTSGPYEQYF. As DNA, the CDR3 is TGTGCCAGCACCTGGACTAGCGGACCCTACGAGCAGTACTTC.

CDR3 DNA sequence: TGTGCCAGCAGCCAAGTGAAGGGACAGCAATACGAGCAGTACTTC. Its translation is CASSQVKGQQYEQYF. The chain uses TRBV4-2 and TRBJ2-7; 7 bases agree with TRBD1. CDR3 length: 15 residues. CDR1 LGHNA and CDR2 YNFKEQ come from the germline V gene. The trim removed 1 base at V and 4 bases at J, leaving 7 bases unmatched.

V is TRBV4-2 and J is TRBJ1-5, with D possibly being TRBD1 (6 bases). Germline V gives CDR1 LGHNA, CDR2 YNFKEQ. CDR3 size: 20 residues. Trimming cost V 0 bases and J 0 bases, with 21 bases left between them. The CDR3 region has the DNA TGTGCCAGCAGCCAAGATCTCGTTGGCAGGGGAAGAGGTAGCAATCAGCCCCAGCATTTT. Its protein is CASSQDLVGRGRGSNQPQHF.

The chain carries TRBV20-1 and TRBJ2-7; 8 bases match TRBD2. This CDR3 comprises 15 residues. Germline trimming cut 3 bases from V and 0 bases from J; bases unmatched to any gene: 7. Germline values: CDR1 DFQATT, CDR2 SNEGSKA (reference sequence). The CDR3 here is CSASMVAGSSYEQYF. The CDR3 nucleotides read TGCAGTGCTAGTATGGTAGCGGGAAGCTCCTACGAGCAGTACTTC.

The rearrangement links TRBV20-1 to TRBJ1-2; D not resolved. CDR1 and CDR2 (germline): DFQATT, SNEGSKA (reference sequence). The CDR3 covers 10 residues. The V end was cut by 5 bases, the J end by 8 bases, with 9 bases between. The CDR3, as DNA: TGCAGTGCTCCCCTAGACGGCTACACCTTC. Translated: CSAPLDGYTF.

The gene calls are TRBV5-6 and TRBJ2-1, with D perhaps matching TRBD2 (5 bases). Germline lookup yields CDR1 SGHDT and CDR2 YYEEEE. V was shortened by 3 bases and J by 6 bases, with 13 bases between the two germline ends. The CDR3 runs to 14 residues. The CDR3 coding sequence is TGTGCCAGCAGCTCGGGCCGAGGGCTCAATGAGCAGTTCTTC. Its protein is CASSSGRGLNEQFF.